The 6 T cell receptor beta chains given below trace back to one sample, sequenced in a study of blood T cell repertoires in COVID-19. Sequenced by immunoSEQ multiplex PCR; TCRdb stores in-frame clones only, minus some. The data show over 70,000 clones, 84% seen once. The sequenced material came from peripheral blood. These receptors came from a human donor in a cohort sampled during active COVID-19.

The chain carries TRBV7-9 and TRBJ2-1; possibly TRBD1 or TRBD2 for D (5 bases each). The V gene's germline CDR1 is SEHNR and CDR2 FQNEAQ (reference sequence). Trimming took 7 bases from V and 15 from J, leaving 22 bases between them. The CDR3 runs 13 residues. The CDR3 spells CASTGAVSPPGFF. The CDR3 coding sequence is TGTGCCAGCACCGGGGCAGTCTCACCCCCGGGGTTCTTC. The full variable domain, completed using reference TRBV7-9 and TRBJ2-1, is DTGVSQNPRHKITKRGQNVTFRCDPISEHNRLYWYRQTLGQGPEFLTYFQNEAQLEKSRLLSDRFSAERPKGSFSTLEIQRTEQGDSAMYLCASTGAVSPPGFFGPGTRLTVL.

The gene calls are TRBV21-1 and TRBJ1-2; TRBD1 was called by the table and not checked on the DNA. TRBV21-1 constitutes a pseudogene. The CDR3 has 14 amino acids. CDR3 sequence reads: CASSKDGTVDGYTF. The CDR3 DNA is TGTGCCAGCAGCAAAGATGGCACAGTCGATGGCTACACCTTC.

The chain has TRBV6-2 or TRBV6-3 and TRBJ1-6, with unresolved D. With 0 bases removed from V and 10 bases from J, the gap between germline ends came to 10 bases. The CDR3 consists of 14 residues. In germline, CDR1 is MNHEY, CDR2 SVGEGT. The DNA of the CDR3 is TGTGCCAGCAGTTACTCGAATCGGGTGTCACCCCTCCACTTT. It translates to CASSYSNRVSPLHF.

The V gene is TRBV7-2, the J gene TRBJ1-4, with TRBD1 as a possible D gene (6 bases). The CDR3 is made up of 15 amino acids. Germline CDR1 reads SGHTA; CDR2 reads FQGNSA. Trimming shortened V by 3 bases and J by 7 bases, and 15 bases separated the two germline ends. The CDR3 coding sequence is TGTGCCAGCAGCTTCGGGGGGGCGAATGGTGAAAAACTGTTTTTT. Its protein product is CASSFGGANGEKLFF.

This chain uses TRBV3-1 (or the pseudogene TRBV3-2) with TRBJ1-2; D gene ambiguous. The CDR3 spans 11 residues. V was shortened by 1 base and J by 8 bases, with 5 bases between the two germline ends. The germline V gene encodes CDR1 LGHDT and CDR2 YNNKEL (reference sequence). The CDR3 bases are TGTGCCAGCAGCCAAGGAGGAGGCTACACCTTC. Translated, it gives CASSQGGGYTF.

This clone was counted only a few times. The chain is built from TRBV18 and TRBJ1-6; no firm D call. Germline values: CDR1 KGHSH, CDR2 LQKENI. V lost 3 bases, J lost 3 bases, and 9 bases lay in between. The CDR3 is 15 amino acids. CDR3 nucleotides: TGTGCCAGCTCACCGCCCAGGCACTATAATTCACCCCTCCACTTT. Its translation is CASSPPRHYNSPLHF.